A single TCR beta chain is shown here with its context. Its antigen is still unknown. Data came from immunoSEQ multiplex PCR; TCRdb stores just in-frame clones and leaves some out. The data show some 110,000 clones, around 89% seen once. The CDR3 contains 13 residues. With 5 bases removed from V and 3 bases from J, the gap between germline ends came to 14 bases. CDR1 GTSNPN and CDR2 SVGIG come from the germline V gene (reference sequence). The data were taken from a study of T cell responses to AZD1222 COVID-19 vaccine. Study outcomes and limitations: Spike-specific TCRs gained breadth and depth after people received two AZD1222 doses. Seropositivity was recorded at baseline in only six AZD1222 recipients. The donor cohort was predominantly white British with a female majority, and clonal diversity may have been underestimated.

The material was peripheral blood, obtained 28 days after the second AZD1222 dose. This receptor was taken from an adult who received the AZD1222 COVID-19 vaccine. The chain uses TRBV30 and TRBJ2-7; D remains ambiguous. This CDR3 is CAWSRAQNYEQYF. CDR3 bases: TGTGCCTGGTCGCGAGCGCAGAACTACGAGCAGTACTTC.